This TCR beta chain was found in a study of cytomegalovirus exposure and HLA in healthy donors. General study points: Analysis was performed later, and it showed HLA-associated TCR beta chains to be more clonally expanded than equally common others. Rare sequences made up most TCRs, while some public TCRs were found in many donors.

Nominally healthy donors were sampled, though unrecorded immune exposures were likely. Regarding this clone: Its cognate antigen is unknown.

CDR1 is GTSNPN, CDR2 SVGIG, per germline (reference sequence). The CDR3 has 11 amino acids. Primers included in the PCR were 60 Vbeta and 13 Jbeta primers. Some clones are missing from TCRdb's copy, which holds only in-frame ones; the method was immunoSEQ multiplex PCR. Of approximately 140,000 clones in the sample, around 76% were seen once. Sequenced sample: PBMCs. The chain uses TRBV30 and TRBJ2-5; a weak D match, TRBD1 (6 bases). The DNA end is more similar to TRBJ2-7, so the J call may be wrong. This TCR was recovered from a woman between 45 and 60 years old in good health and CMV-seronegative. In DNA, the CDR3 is TGTGCCTGGAGTACAGGGTACGAGCAGTACTTC. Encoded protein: CAWSTGYEQYF.